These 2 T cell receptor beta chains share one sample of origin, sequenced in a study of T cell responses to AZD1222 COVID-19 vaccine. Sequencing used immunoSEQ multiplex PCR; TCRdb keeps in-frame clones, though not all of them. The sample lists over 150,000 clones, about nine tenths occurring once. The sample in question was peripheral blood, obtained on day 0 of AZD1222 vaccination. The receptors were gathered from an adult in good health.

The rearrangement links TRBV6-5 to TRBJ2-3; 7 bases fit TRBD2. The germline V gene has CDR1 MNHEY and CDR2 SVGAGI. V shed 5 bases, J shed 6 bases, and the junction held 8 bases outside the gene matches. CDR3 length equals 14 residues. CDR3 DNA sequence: TGTGCCAGCAGTCCGGACTGGGGAGGGGATACGCAGTATTTT. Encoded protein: CASSPDWGGDTQYF.

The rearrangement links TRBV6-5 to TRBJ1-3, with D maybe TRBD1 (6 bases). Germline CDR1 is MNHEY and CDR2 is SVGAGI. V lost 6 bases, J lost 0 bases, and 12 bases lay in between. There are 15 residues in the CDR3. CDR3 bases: TGTGCCAGCAGCTCAGGGGCCAGCTCTGGAAACACCATATATTTT. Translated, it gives CASSSGASSGNTIYF.